The clone carrying this T cell receptor beta chain came up a few times. This sample stems from a study of T-cell memory formation after mild COVID-19. The germline V gene has CDR1 SGHRS and CDR2 YFSETQ. CDR3 size: 16 residues. With 4 bases removed from V and 0 bases from J, the gap between germline ends came to 14 bases. Employing constant-segment primers, 5'RACE generated TCR alpha and TCR beta cDNA libraries bearing sample barcodes and UMIs. A single record per CDR3 protein comes from TCRdb applying MiXCR to the 5' RACE reads. In the table there are around 250,000 distinct CDR3 sequences, around 15% of which are singletons.

The sample consisted of PBMCs or a T cell subset sorted from them (not recorded which). The sequence was collected from a man in his late teens or twenties who had mild COVID-19 (a few samples of this study predate the infection). Cell type and time point are not known. This rearrangement joins TRBV5-1 to TRBJ2-4; a possible D gene is TRBD2 (6 bases). CDR3 nucleotides: TGCGCCAGCAGCCCCCTTCCCGGGGGAGCCAAAAACATTCAGTACTTC. Its protein product is CASSPLPGGAKNIQYF.